These T cell receptor beta chains were read from a single sample in a study of blood T cell repertoires in COVID-19. Assay: immunoSEQ multiplex PCR; the TCRdb copy retains only in-frame clones and omits some. This sample yields tens of thousands of clones, of which about 88% are seen a single time; approximately 8% belongs to the top ten. What was sequenced was peripheral blood. All receptors derive from a man aged 55 to 69 with active COVID-19. The CDR3 runs from the conserved cysteine through the conserved F or W. The D gene is left open where the match is weak. Part of the rows lack a size; the others show once, few, many or a class for expanded clones.

j_gene	d_gene	v_gene	abundance	CDR3aa	CDR3nt
TRBJ2-1	.	TRBV6-5	once	CASRKQVVNEQFF	TGTGCCAGCAGAAAACAGGTTGTTAATGAGCAGTTCTTC
TRBJ2-3	TRBD2	TRBV10-1	once	CASSVSRGLAGVGDTQYF	TGCGCCAGCAGTGTCTCAAGGGGACTAGCGGGAGTCGGAGATACGCAGTATTTT
TRBJ1-5	.	TRBV15	few	CATSRGWGQPQHF	TGTGCCACCTCCAGGGGTTGGGGTCAGCCCCAGCATTTT
TRBJ2-7	TRBD2	TRBV9	.	CASSPRTSGVREQYF	TGTGCCAGCAGCCCGCGGACTAGCGGGGTGAGGGAGCAGTACTTC
TRBJ1-6	.	TRBV4-1	.	CASSLATGTPLHF	TGCGCCAGCAGCCTCGCCACAGGGACACCCCTCCACTTT
TRBJ2-7	.	TRBV4-1	.	CASSQGGHYEQYF	TGCGCCAGCAGCCAAGGCGGACACTACGAGCAGTACTTC
TRBJ2-2	TRBD1	TRBV19	once	CASSIVGGPGELFF	TGTGCCAGTAGTATAGTAGGGGGCCCCGGGGAGCTGTTTTTT
TRBJ2-3	TRBD2	TRBV5-5	.	CASSLGGSGTDTQYF	TGTGCCAGCAGCTTGGGCGGGAGCGGTACAGATACGCAGTATTTT
TRBJ2-7	.	TRBV7-7	.	CASSFPPGTKRMDEQYF	TGTGCCAGCAGCTTTCCACCTGGAACTAAAAGGATGGACGAGCAGTACTTC
TRBJ2-5	TRBD1	TRBV11-2	.	CASSWNRGRQTQYF	TGTGCCAGCAGCTGGAACAGGGGTAGGCAGACCCAGTACTTC
TRBJ2-3	.	TRBV19	.	CASSISSPDTQYF	TGTGCCAGTAGTATTAGCAGCCCAGATACGCAGTATTTT
TRBJ2-2	TRBD1	TRBV2	once	CASRSRTGGTGELFF	TGTGCCAGCAGGAGCCGGACAGGAGGAACCGGGGAGCTGTTTTTT
TRBJ2-5	TRBD1	TRBV5-1	.	CASRESATGSTQYF	TGCGCCAGCAGGGAGTCGGCGACAGGGTCGACCCAGTACTTC
TRBJ2-7	.	TRBV4-1	.	CASSQDTGTPAYEQYF	TGCGCCAGCAGCCAAGATACTGGGACACCGGCATACGAGCAGTACTTC
TRBJ2-3	TRBD2	TRBV6-5	.	CASSPGGRTDTQYF	TGTGCCAGCAGTCCGGGAGGGCGCACAGATACGCAGTATTTT
TRBJ2-7	TRBD2	TRBV2	.	CASKRGAINEQYF	TGTGCCAGCAAGCGGGGGGCGATTAACGAGCAGTACTTC
TRBJ1-3	.	TRBV6-5	.	CASTGGLSGNTIYF	TGTGCCAGCACGGGGGGGCTCTCTGGAAACACCATATATTTT
TRBJ2-7	TRBD1	TRBV7-6	.	CASSLGPGGSYEQYF	TGTGCCAGCAGCTTAGGTCCAGGGGGCTCCTACGAGCAGTACTTC
TRBJ1-1	.	TRBV2	.	CASIPDPADTEAFF	TGTGCCAGCATACCAGACCCGGCGGACACTGAAGCTTTCTTT
TRBJ2-5	TRBD2	TRBV19	.	CASSYSGTLTQYF	TGTGCCAGTAGTTACAGCGGGACGTTGACCCAGTACTTC
TRBJ1-1	.	TRBV5-1	once	CASSRRTDKNTEAFF	TGCGCCAGCAGCCGGCGGACAGACAAGAACACTGAAGCTTTCTTT
TRBJ1-1	TRBD1	TRBV7-9	.	CAWGQVQTEAFF	TGTGCCTGGGGACAGGTGCAAACTGAAGCTTTCTTT
TRBJ1-4	.	TRBV19	.	CASSIPPADEKLFF	TGTGCCAGTAGTATACCACCCGCGGATGAAAAACTGTTTTTT
TRBJ1-3	.	TRBV11-2	once	CASSFEAGNTIYF	TGTGCCAGCAGCTTTGAGGCTGGAAACACCATATATTTT
TRBJ2-5	.	TRBV29-1	.	CSVVPGLYGSQYF	TGCAGCGTTGTGCCGGGTCTTTACGGCTCCCAGTACTTC
TRBJ2-2	TRBD1	TRBV27	few	CASTPGQGATGELFF	TGTGCCAGCACCCCGGGACAGGGGGCCACCGGGGAGCTGTTTTTT
TRBJ1-1	TRBD1	TRBV3-1/TRBV3-2	once	CASSRGLQGDTEAFF	TGTGCCAGCAGCCGGGGCCTTCAGGGGGACACTGAAGCTTTCTTT
TRBJ1-6	TRBD1	TRBV7-3	.	CASSALGQGGSPLHF	TGTGCCAGCAGCGCGCTAGGACAGGGAGGCTCACCTCTCCACTTT
TRBJ2-2	TRBD2	TRBV7-3	.	CASSKGLASGELFF	TGTGCCAGCAGCAAAGGACTAGCCTCGGGGGAGCTGTTTTTT
TRBJ2-3	.	TRBV27	.	CASSQYFRDRVFWREGTDTQYF	TGTGCCAGCAGTCAATACTTCCGGGACAGGGTTTTTTGGCGGGAGGGCACAGATACGCAGTATTTT
TRBJ2-7	.	TRBV6-1	.	CASSEVGSGYEQYF	TGTGCCAGCAGTGAAGTGGGTAGCGGATACGAGCAGTACTTC
TRBJ2-1	.	TRBV29-1	.	CSVAGTGSTAGGSYNEQFF	TGCAGCGTAGCCGGGACAGGGAGTACAGCGGGAGGCTCCTACAATGAGCAGTTCTTC
TRBJ1-3	TRBD1	TRBV18	.	CASSPLNFGTGVSGNTIYF	TGTGCCAGCTCACCATTGAATTTCGGAACAGGGGTCTCTGGAAACACCATATATTTT
TRBJ2-1	TRBD2	TRBV10-3	.	CAINPTSGNYNEQFF	TGTGCCATCAACCCGACTAGCGGCAACTACAATGAGCAGTTCTTC
TRBJ2-7	TRBD2	TRBV10-3	.	CAISGGLAGVNEQYF	TGTGCCATCAGTGGGGGACTAGCGGGAGTAAACGAGCAGTACTTC
TRBJ2-1	.	TRBV11-2	.	CASTSLGLYNEQFF	TGTGCCAGCACCTCCCTCGGACTTTACAATGAGCAGTTCTTC
TRBJ1-3	.	TRBV2	.	CASKRASLLSGNTIYF	TGTGCCAGCAAGAGGGCTAGTCTTCTCTCTGGAAACACCATATATTTT
TRBJ1-1	.	TRBV5-1	.	CASSLTANTEAFF	TGCGCCAGCAGCTTGACAGCAAACACTGAAGCTTTCTTT
TRBJ2-7	.	TRBV11-2	.	CASSRTDSYEQYF	TGTGCCAGCAGCCGAACCGACAGCTACGAGCAGTACTTC
TRBJ1-1	TRBD1	TRBV12-5	few	CASGLDRVWEVNTEAFF	TGTGCTAGTGGTCTCGACAGGGTTTGGGAGGTGAACACTGAAGCTTTCTTT
TRBJ2-7	TRBD2	TRBV9	.	CASSVGLAGEYEQYF	TGTGCCAGCAGCGTAGGACTAGCGGGAGAGTACGAGCAGTACTTC
TRBJ2-7	.	TRBV9	.	CASSEGLLYEQYF	TGTGCCAGCAGCGAGGGACTTCTCTACGAGCAGTACTTC
TRBJ2-2	TRBD2	TRBV3-1/TRBV3-2	.	CASSQTSGRFDTGELFF	TGTGCCAGCAGCCAGACTAGCGGGAGGTTTGACACCGGGGAGCTGTTTTTT
TRBJ2-1	TRBD2	TRBV7-9	.	CASSLSGRGAYNEQFF	TGTGCCAGCAGCTTAAGCGGGAGAGGGGCCTACAATGAGCAGTTCTTC
TRBJ2-5	.	TRBV18	.	CASSVSERFETQYF	TGTGCCAGCTCAGTCTCAGAGCGCTTTGAGACCCAGTACTTC
TRBJ1-1	TRBD1	TRBV7-9	.	CASRPWTGEGEAFF	TGTGCCAGCAGGCCCTGGACAGGGGAAGGTGAAGCTTTCTTT
TRBJ2-1	.	TRBV2	.	CASSLRDLFYNEQFF	TGTGCCAGCAGTCTCCGGGACTTATTTTACAATGAGCAGTTCTTC
TRBJ2-1	TRBD2	TRBV11-3	.	CASSLGGGSARNEQFF	TGTGCCAGCAGCTTAGGGGGCGGGAGTGCCAGAAATGAGCAGTTCTTC
TRBJ1-2	.	TRBV12-3/TRBV12-4	.	CASSSQVNYGYTF	TGTGCCAGCAGTTCTCAGGTTAACTATGGCTACACCTTC
TRBJ1-1	.	TRBV6-4	.	CASRQGIVSTEAFF	TGTGCCAGCAGGCAGGGGATAGTCAGCACTGAAGCTTTCTTT